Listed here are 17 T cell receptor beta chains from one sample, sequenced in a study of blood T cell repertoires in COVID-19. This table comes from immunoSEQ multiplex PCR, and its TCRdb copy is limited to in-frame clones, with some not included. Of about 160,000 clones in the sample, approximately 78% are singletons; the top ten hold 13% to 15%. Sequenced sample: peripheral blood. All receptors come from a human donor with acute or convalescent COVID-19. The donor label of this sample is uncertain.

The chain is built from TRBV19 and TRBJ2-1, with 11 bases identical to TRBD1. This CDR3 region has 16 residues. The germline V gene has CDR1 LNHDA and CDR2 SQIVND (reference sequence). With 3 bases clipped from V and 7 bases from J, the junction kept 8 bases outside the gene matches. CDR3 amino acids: CASSIGTGGTRNEQFF. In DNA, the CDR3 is TGTGCCAGTAGTATCGGGACAGGGGGTACCCGTAATGAGCAGTTCTTC. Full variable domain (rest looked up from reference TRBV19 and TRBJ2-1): DGGITQSPKYLFRKEGQNVTLSCEQNLNHDAMYWYRQDPGQGLRLIYYSQIVNDFQKGDIAEGYSVSREKKESFPLTVTSAQKNPTAFYLCASSIGTGGTRNEQFFGPGTRLTVL.

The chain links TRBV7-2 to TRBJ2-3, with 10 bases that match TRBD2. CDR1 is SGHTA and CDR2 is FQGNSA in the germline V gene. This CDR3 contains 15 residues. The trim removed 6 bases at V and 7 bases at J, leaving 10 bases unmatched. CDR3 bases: TGTGCCAGCAGTTCCCAGCGGGGGGGCGGAAATACGCAGTATTTT. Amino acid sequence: CASSSQRGGGNTQYF.

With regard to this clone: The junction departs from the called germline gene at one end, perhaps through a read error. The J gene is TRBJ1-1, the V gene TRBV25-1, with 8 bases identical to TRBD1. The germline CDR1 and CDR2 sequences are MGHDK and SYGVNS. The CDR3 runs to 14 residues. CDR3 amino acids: CASIPGGLKTEAFF. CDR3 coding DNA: TGTGCCAGCATCCCAGGGGGCTTGAAGACTGAAGCTTTCTTT. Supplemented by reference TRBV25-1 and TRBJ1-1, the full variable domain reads EADIYQTPRYLVIGTGKKITLECSQTMGHDKMYWYQQDPGMELHLIHYSYGVNSTEKGDLSSESTVSRIRTEHFPLTLESARPSHTSQYLCASIPGGLKTEAFFGQGTRLTVV.

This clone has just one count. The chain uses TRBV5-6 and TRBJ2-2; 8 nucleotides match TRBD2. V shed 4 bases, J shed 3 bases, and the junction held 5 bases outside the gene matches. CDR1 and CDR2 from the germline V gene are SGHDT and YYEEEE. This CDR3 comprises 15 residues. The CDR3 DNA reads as TGTGCCAGCAGCCGGGGGGGCGTGGACACCGGGGAGCTGTTTTTT. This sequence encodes CASSRGGVDTGELFF.

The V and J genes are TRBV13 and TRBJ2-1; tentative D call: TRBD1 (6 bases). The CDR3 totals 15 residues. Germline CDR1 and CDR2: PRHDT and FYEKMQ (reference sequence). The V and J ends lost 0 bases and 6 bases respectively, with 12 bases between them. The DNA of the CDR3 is TGTGCCAGCAGCTTAGGTTCAGGGGCGAGCAATGAGCAGTTCTTC. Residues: CASSLGSGASNEQFF.

The chain's CDR3 is CAWSPRGSQPQHF. The CDR3 DNA reads TGTGCCTGGAGTCCCAGAGGGAGTCAGCCCCAGCATTTT. V gene TRBV30 combines with J gene TRBJ1-5; no reliable D call. Between the trimmed V and J ends, which lost 2 bases and 6 bases, there was a span of 11 bases. The V gene's germline CDR1 is GTSNPN and CDR2 SVGIG (reference sequence). The CDR3 has 13 residues.

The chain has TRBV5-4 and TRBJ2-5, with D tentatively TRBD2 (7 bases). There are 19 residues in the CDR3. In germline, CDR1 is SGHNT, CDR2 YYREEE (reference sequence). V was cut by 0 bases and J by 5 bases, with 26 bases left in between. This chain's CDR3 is CASSLEGGGRHGRSETQYF. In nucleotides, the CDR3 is TGTGCCAGCAGCTTGGAGGGGGGGGGCCGACACGGGCGTTCGGAGACCCAGTACTTC.

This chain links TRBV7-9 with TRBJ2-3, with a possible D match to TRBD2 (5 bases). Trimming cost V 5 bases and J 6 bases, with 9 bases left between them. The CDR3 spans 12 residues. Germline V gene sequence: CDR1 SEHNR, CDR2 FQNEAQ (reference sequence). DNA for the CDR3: TGTGCCAGCAGCGCGACGGGGGATACGCAGTATTTT. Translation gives CASSATGDTQYF.

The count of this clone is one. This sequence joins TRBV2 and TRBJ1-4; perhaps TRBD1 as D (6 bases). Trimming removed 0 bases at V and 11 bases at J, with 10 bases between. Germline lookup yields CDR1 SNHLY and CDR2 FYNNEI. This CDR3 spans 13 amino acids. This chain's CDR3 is CASSEAVQGKLFF. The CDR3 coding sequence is TGTGCCAGCAGTGAAGCGGTGCAGGGGAAACTGTTTTTT.

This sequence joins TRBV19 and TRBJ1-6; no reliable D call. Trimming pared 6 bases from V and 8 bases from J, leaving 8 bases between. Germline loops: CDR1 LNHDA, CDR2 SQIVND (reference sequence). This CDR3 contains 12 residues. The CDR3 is CASRRVDSPLHF. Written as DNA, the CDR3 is TGTGCCAGTAGGAGGGTAGATTCACCCCTCCACTTT.

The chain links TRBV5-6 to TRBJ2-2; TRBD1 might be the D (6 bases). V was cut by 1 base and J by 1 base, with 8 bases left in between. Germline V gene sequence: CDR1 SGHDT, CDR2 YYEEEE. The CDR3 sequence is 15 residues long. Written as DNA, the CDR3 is TGTGCCAGCAGCTTGTTACAGGGGAACACCGGGGAGCTGTTTTTT. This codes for CASSLLQGNTGELFF.

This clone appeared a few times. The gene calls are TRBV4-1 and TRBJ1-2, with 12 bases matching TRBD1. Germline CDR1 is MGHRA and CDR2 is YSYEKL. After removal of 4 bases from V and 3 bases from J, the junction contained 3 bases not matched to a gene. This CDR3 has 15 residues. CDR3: CASSLRDRGHYGYTF. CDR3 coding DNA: TGCGCCAGCAGCCTCCGGGACAGGGGGCACTATGGCTACACCTTC.

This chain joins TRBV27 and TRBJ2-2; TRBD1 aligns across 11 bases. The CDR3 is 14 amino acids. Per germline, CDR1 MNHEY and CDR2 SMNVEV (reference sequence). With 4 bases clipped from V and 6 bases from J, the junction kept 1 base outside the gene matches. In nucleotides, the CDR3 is TGTGCCAGCAGTTGGGGACAGGGGGCCGGGGAGCTGTTTTTT. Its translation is CASSWGQGAGELFF.

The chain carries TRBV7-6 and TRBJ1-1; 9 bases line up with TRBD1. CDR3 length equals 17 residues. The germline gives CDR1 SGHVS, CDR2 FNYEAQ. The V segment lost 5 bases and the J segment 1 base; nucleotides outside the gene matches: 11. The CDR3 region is CASSPTGGPNANTEAFF. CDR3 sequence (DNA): TGTGCCAGCAGCCCCACAGGGGGCCCCAATGCGAACACTGAAGCTTTCTTT.

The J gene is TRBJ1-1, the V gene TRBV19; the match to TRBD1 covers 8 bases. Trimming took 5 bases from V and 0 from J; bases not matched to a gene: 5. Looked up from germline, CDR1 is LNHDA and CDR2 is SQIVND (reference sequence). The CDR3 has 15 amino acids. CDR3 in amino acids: CASSFRQGMNTEAFF. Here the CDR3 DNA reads TGTGCCAGTAGTTTCAGACAGGGGATGAACACTGAAGCTTTCTTT.

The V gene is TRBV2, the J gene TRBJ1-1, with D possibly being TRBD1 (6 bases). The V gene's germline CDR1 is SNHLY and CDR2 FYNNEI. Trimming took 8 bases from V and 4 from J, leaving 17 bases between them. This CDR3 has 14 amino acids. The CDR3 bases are TGTGCCAGCGCGGGGGCGCGGGCGGGCACTGAAGCTTTCTTT. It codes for CASAGARAGTEAFF.

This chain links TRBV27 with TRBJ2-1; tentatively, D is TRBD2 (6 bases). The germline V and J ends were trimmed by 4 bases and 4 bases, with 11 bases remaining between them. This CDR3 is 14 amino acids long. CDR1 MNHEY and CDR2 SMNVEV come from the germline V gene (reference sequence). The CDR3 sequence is CASSSRGRYNEQFF. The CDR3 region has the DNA TGTGCCAGCAGTTCCCGGGGGAGATACAATGAGCAGTTCTTC.